The rows below give T cell receptor beta chains drawn from one sample of a study of a mutant IDH1 vaccine in newly diagnosed glioma. Sequenced by immunoSEQ multiplex PCR; TCRdb stores in-frame clones only, minus some. The data contain about 98,000 clones, over 85% of them seen just once; the ten biggest clones take up 0.56%. Sequencing was performed on PBMCs, taken from a glioma patient treated with radiotherapy, temozolomide or both. The receptors come from a woman in her forties or fifties with glioma. Both conserved end residues are part of each CDR3. The D gene is left open where the match is weak. Clone sizes are given selectively: once, few, many, or a class where the clone is expanded.

J gene: TRBJ2-3; D gene: NA; clone size: NA; V gene: TRBV2; CDR3 protein: CASAKRPLTRTDTQYF; CDR3 DNA: TGTGCCAGCGCAAAGCGGCCACTGACACGCACAGATACGCAGTATTTT
J gene: TRBJ2-2; D gene: TRBD2; clone size: NA; V gene: TRBV10-2; CDR3 protein: CASSTSGSRTGELFF; CDR3 DNA: TGCGCCAGCAGCACCAGCGGGAGTCGCACCGGGGAGCTGTTTTTT
J gene: TRBJ1-5; D gene: NA; clone size: NA; V gene: TRBV5-1; CDR3 protein: CASSSAGTYQPQHF; CDR3 DNA: TGCGCCAGCAGCTCCGCGGGGACCTATCAGCCCCAGCATTTT
J gene: TRBJ2-3; D gene: NA; clone size: NA; V gene: TRBV6-5; CDR3 protein: CASSYSTGSRADTQYF; CDR3 DNA: TGTGCCAGCAGTTACTCGACGGGGAGCCGGGCGGATACGCAGTATTTT
J gene: TRBJ2-7; D gene: TRBD2; clone size: once; V gene: TRBV5-1; CDR3 protein: CASSSGLAGYEQYF; CDR3 DNA: TGCGCCAGCAGCTCAGGGCTAGCGGGGTACGAGCAGTACTTC
J gene: TRBJ2-6; D gene: NA; clone size: NA; V gene: TRBV5-5; CDR3 protein: CASSLDSSSGANVLTF; CDR3 DNA: TGTGCCAGCAGCTTGGACAGCAGCTCTGGGGCCAACGTCCTGACTTTC
J gene: TRBJ2-7; D gene: TRBD2; clone size: NA; V gene: TRBV27; CDR3 protein: CASSSVGSGRGSYEQYF; CDR3 DNA: TGTGCCAGCAGTTCAGTGGGTAGCGGGAGGGGATCCTACGAGCAGTACTTC
J gene: TRBJ2-1; D gene: NA; clone size: NA; V gene: TRBV9; CDR3 protein: CASSDSPYMNEQFF; CDR3 DNA: TGTGCCAGCAGCGACAGTCCCTACATGAATGAGCAGTTCTTC
J gene: TRBJ1-5; D gene: TRBD1; clone size: NA; V gene: TRBV28; CDR3 protein: CASSDTGGFQPYSNQPQHF; CDR3 DNA: TGTGCCAGCAGCGATACAGGGGGCTTCCAACCTTATAGCAATCAGCCCCAGCATTTT
J gene: TRBJ1-1; D gene: TRBD1; clone size: once; V gene: TRBV7-9; CDR3 protein: CASSLGGDRLNTEAFF; CDR3 DNA: TGTGCCAGCAGCTTGGGAGGGGACAGACTTAACACTGAAGCTTTCTTT
J gene: TRBJ1-4; D gene: NA; clone size: NA; V gene: TRBV18; CDR3 protein: CASSPGGKGEKLFF; CDR3 DNA: TGTGCCAGCTCACCAGGGGGCAAGGGTGAAAAACTGTTTTTT
J gene: TRBJ1-1; D gene: TRBD1; clone size: few; V gene: TRBV2; CDR3 protein: CASRSGQGGTEAFF; CDR3 DNA: TGTGCCAGCAGGAGCGGACAGGGGGGAACTGAAGCTTTCTTT
J gene: TRBJ2-3; D gene: NA; clone size: NA; V gene: TRBV5-4; CDR3 protein: CASSLLRGSADTQYF; CDR3 DNA: TGTGCCAGCAGCTTGCTAAGAGGGAGCGCAGATACGCAGTATTTT
J gene: TRBJ2-7; D gene: TRBD1; clone size: NA; V gene: TRBV2; CDR3 protein: CASSGQGDEQYF; CDR3 DNA: TGTGCCAGCAGTGGACAGGGGGACGAGCAGTACTTC
J gene: TRBJ1-5; D gene: NA; clone size: NA; V gene: TRBV6-1; CDR3 protein: CASSEGGQGWQPQHF; CDR3 DNA: TGTGCCAGCAGTGAAGGGGGTCAGGGGTGGCAGCCCCAGCATTTT
J gene: TRBJ2-2; D gene: TRBD2; clone size: NA; V gene: TRBV5-5; CDR3 protein: CASTEGGVTGELFF; CDR3 DNA: TGTGCCAGCACGGAGGGAGGGGTCACCGGGGAGCTGTTTTTT
J gene: TRBJ1-3; D gene: TRBD1; clone size: NA; V gene: TRBV6-6; CDR3 protein: CASSPLPGQAIYF; CDR3 DNA: TGTGCCAGCAGTCCCCTACCGGGACAGGCCATATATTTT
J gene: TRBJ1-1; D gene: NA; clone size: NA; V gene: TRBV7-2; CDR3 protein: CASSLTPKGTEAFF; CDR3 DNA: TGTGCCAGCAGCTTGACACCTAAGGGAACTGAAGCTTTCTTT
J gene: TRBJ2-3; D gene: NA; clone size: NA; V gene: TRBV6-1; CDR3 protein: CASNRMAASTDTQYF; CDR3 DNA: TGTGCCAGCAATCGGATGGCGGCTAGCACAGATACGCAGTATTTT
J gene: TRBJ2-2; D gene: TRBD2; clone size: NA; V gene: TRBV5-4; CDR3 protein: CASESAGDTGELFF; CDR3 DNA: TGTGCCAGCGAGTCAGCGGGAGACACCGGGGAGCTGTTTTTT
J gene: TRBJ2-2; D gene: TRBD2; clone size: NA; V gene: TRBV2; CDR3 protein: CASSGLAGNGELFF; CDR3 DNA: TGTGCCAGCAGTGGGCTAGCGGGAAACGGGGAGCTGTTTTTT
J gene: TRBJ2-5; D gene: NA; clone size: NA; V gene: TRBV5-5; CDR3 protein: CASSSYGGETQYF; CDR3 DNA: TGTGCCAGCAGCTCCTACGGGGGAGAGACCCAGTACTTC
J gene: TRBJ1-2; D gene: TRBD1; clone size: NA; V gene: TRBV5-3; CDR3 protein: CARSRTGSCGYTF; CDR3 DNA: TGTGCCAGAAGCCGGACAGGGTCGTGTGGCTACACCTTC
J gene: TRBJ2-2; D gene: NA; clone size: NA; V gene: TRBV7-3; CDR3 protein: CASSSPGNTGELFF; CDR3 DNA: TGTGCCAGCAGCTCTCCAGGGAACACCGGGGAGCTGTTTTTT
J gene: TRBJ2-3; D gene: NA; clone size: NA; V gene: TRBV27; CDR3 protein: CASRQGIRTDTQYF; CDR3 DNA: TGTGCCAGCAGACAGGGTATAAGGACAGATACGCAGTATTTT